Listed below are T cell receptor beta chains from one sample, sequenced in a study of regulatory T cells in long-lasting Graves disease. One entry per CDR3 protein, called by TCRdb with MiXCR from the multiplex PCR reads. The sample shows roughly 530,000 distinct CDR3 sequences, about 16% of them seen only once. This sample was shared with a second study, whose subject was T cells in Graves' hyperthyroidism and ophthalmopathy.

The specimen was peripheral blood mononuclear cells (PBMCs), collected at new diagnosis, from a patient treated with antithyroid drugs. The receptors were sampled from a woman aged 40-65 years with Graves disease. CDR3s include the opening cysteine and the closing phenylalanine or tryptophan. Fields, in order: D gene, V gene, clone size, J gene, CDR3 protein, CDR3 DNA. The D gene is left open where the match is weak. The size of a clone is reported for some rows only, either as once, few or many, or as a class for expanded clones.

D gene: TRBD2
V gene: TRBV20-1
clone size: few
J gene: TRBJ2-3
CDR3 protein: CSAVTSGGTDTQYF
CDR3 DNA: TGCAGTGCTGTGACTAGCGGGGGCACAGATACGCAGTATTTT

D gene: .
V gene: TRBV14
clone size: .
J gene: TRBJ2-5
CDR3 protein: CASSQDMTAGTQYF
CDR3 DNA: TGTGCCAGCAGCCAAGATATGACGGCGGGGACCCAGTACTTC

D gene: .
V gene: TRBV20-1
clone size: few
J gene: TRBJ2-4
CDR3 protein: CSAPQGFGQTIQYF
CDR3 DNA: TGCAGTGCTCCCCAGGGTTTTGGCCAGACCATTCAGTACTTC

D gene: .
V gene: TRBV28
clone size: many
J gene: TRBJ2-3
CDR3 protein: CASRSRGSGDTQYF
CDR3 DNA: TGTGCCAGCAGGTCCCGGGGGAGCGGGGATACGCAGTATTTT

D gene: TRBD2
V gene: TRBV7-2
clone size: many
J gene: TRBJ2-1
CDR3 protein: CASSLTSGGGNEQFF
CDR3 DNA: TGTGCCAGCAGTCTGACTAGCGGGGGAGGGAATGAGCAGTTCTTC

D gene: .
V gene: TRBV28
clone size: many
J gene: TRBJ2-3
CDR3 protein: CASNRDFTPDTQYF
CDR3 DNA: TGTGCCAGCAATAGGGATTTCACTCCAGATACGCAGTATTTT

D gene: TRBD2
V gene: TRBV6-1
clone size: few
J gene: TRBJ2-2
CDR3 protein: CASSLRASGGRTGELFF
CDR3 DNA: TGTGCCAGCAGCCTCAGGGCTAGCGGGGGGCGCACCGGGGAGCTGTTTTTT

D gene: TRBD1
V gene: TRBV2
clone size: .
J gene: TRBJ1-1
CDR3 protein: CASSGDRVGYTEAFF
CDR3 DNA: TGTGCCAGCAGCGGGGACAGGGTTGGTTACACTGAAGCTTTCTTT

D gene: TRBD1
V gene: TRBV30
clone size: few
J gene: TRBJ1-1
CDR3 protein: CAWSLRGGLNTEAFF
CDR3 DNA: TGTGCCTGGAGTCTAAGAGGGGGCCTGAACACTGAAGCTTTCTTT

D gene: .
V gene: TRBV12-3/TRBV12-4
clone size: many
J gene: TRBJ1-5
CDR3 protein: CASPRGSASTNNQPQHF
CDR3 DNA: TGTGCCAGCCCCAGGGGCAGTGCGTCAACCAACAATCAGCCCCAGCATTTT

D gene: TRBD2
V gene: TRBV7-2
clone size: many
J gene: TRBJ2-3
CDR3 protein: CASSQNRGGATDTQYF
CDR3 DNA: TGTGCCAGCAGCCAAAATCGCGGGGGGGCCACAGATACGCAGTATTTT

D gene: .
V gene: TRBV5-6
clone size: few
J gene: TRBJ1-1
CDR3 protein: CASSSGGTTKAFF
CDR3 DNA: TGTGCCAGCAGCTCGGGGGGGACAACTAAAGCTTTCTTT

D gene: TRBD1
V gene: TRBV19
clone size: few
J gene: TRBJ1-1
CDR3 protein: CASKTGGGQAFF
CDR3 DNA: TGTGCCAGTAAAACAGGGGGCGGGCAAGCTTTCTTT

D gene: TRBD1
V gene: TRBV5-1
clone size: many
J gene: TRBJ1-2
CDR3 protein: CASSDSPGTADYGYTF
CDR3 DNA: TGCGCCAGCAGCGACTCACCCGGGACAGCTGACTATGGCTACACCTTC

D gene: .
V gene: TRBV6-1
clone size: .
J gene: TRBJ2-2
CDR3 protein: CASFNTTDINTGELFF
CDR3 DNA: TGTGCCAGCTTTAATACGACAGATATTAACACCGGGGAGCTGTTTTTT

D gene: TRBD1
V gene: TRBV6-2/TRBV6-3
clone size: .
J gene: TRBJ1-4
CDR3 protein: CASSQRRPTGVTNEKLFF
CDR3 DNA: TGTGCCAGCAGCCAAAGGCGCCCGACAGGGGTAACTAATGAAAAACTGTTTTTT

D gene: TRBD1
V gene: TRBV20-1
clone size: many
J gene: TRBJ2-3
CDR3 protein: CSAWTGSTDTQYF
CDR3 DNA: TGCAGTGCCTGGACAGGGTCCACAGATACGCAGTATTTT

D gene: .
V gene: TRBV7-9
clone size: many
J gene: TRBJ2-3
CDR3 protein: CASSPGRIDTDTQYF
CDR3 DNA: TGTGCCAGCAGCCCGGGACGGATAGACACAGATACGCAGTATTTT

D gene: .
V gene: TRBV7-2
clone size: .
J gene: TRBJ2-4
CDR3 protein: CASSLTPTGWHIQYF
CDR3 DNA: TGTGCCAGCAGCTTAACTCCGACAGGATGGCACATTCAGTACTTC

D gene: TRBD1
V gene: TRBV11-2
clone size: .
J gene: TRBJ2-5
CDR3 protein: CASSPTRGETQYF
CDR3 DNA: TGTGCCAGCAGCCCAACCAGGGGGGAGACCCAGTACTTC

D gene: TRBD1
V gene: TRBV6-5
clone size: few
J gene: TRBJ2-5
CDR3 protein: CASSYTRGLRETQYF
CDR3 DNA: TGTGCCAGCAGTTACACTAGGGGGCTTCGGGAGACCCAGTACTTC

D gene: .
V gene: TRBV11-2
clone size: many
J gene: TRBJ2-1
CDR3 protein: CASSSLSGTYNEQFF
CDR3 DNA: TGTGCCAGCAGCTCCCTCAGCGGGACATACAATGAGCAGTTCTTC

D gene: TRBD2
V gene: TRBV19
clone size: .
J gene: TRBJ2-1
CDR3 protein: CASSRVSGYNEQFF
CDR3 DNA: TGTGCCAGTAGTAGGGTTAGCGGGTACAATGAGCAGTTCTTC

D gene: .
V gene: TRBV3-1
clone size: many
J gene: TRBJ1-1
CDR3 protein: CASSPGFMNTEAFF
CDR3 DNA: TGTGCCAGCAGCCCTGGGTTCATGAACACTGAAGCTTTCTTT

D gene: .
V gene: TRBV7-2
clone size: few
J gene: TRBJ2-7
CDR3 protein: CASSPDLIMQYF
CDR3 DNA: TGTGCCAGCAGCCCGGACCTCATCATGCAGTACTTC